The table lists the clone carrying this TCR beta chain with a few counts. Its cognate antigen is unknown. The CDR3 is 15 residues long. CDR1 and CDR2 (germline): LNHDA, SQIVND (reference sequence). V lost 3 bases and J lost 4; bases outside the gene matches: 6. A library of TCRbeta sequences, prepared with unique molecular identifiers, was generated. TCRdb analysed the PCR reads with MiXCR anew, one entry per CDR3 protein. The table shows 700,000 to 850,000 distinct CDR3 sequences, with under 20% occurring only once. This entry belongs to a study of T-cell reconstitution after alpha-beta-depleted transplantation in children. Study findings and constraints: From newly produced T cells came most of the T-cell counts and diversity one year after transplant. As was reported, about two months after transplant, alpha-beta T cells came from several hundred expanded graft clones.

This receptor was obtained from a male patient under 18 who had a stem cell transplant for acute lymphoblastic leukemia, so the T cells may come from the graft donor. The starting material was PBMCs, mostly from graft donor cells, obtained 360 days after TCRalphabeta/CD19-depleted stem cell transplant. V usage is TRBV19 and J usage is TRBJ2-1; 7 nucleotides match TRBD2. In DNA form, the CDR3 reads TGTGCCAGTAGTATGCGGCTAGCGGCTTACAATGAGCAGTTCTTC. Encoded protein: CASSMRLAAYNEQFF.